The 28 T cell receptor beta chains listed next were all sequenced from one sample in a study of T cell responses to AZD1222 COVID-19 vaccine. TCRdb's table, derived via immunoSEQ multiplex PCR, lists solely in-frame clones and lacks some. The sample has 90,000 to 120,000 clones; under 95% are singletons. This specimen consisted of peripheral blood, obtained on day 0 of AZD1222 vaccination. These receptors all come from an adult in good health.

The rearrangement uses TRBV6-5 and TRBJ2-3, with TRBD2 identical over 7 bases. Germline loops: CDR1 MNHEY, CDR2 SVGAGI. This CDR3 contains 16 residues. Trimming cost V 2 bases and J 1 base; bases outside gene matches: 6. The DNA of the CDR3 is TGTGCCAGCAGTTACATAGCTGGGAGGGGCACAGATACGCAGTATTTT. Amino acid sequence: CASSYIAGRGTDTQYF.

V usage is TRBV3-1 (or the pseudogene TRBV3-2) and J usage is TRBJ2-7; TRBD2 agrees at 10 bases. V shed 5 bases, J shed 3 bases, and the junction held 13 bases outside the gene matches. Germline assignment: CDR1 LGHDT and CDR2 YNNKEL (reference sequence). The CDR3 covers 17 residues. CDR3 sequence: CASSDQTSGPPLYEQYF. The CDR3 bases are TGTGCCAGCAGCGATCAGACTAGCGGGCCCCCCCTCTACGAGCAGTACTTC.

The rearrangement joins TRBV7-3 to TRBJ1-6, with D possibly being TRBD1 (5 bases). The CDR3 has 14 amino acids. Trimming pared 1 base from V and 6 bases from J, leaving 7 bases between. Germline loops: CDR1 SGHTA, CDR2 FQGTGA. CDR3 region: CASSLRQTNSPLHF. CDR3 bases: TGTGCCAGCAGCTTAAGACAGACTAATTCACCCCTCCACTTT.

This chain joins TRBV10-1 and TRBJ1-6; D remains ambiguous. Per the germline V gene, CDR1 is WNHNN and CDR2 is SYGVQD (reference sequence). The V end lost 7 bases, the J end lost 7 bases, and 8 bases lay between the germline ends. The CDR3 loop spans 12 amino acids. Here the CDR3 DNA reads TGCGCCAGCAATGATCCGAATTCACCCCTCCACTTT. It is translated as CASNDPNSPLHF.

This sequence joins TRBV24-1 and TRBJ2-3; D unclear. V shed 3 bases and J shed 3 bases, with 12 bases lying between them. The CDR3 has 15 amino acids. Germline V CDR1 and CDR2: KGHDR, SFDVKD. CDR3 residues: CATSDPLVGTDTQYF. CDR3 nucleotide sequence: TGTGCCACCAGTGATCCCCTGGTCGGTACAGATACGCAGTATTTT.

J is TRBJ1-1 and V is TRBV27; D unresolved. V was trimmed by 3 bases and J by 1 base, leaving 6 bases between them. Germline CDR1 and CDR2: MNHEY and SMNVEV (reference sequence). The CDR3 has 13 residues. CDR3 sequence reads: CASSFEGNTEAFF. The CDR3 bases are TGTGCCAGCAGTTTCGAGGGGAACACTGAAGCTTTCTTT.

The chain uses TRBV15 and TRBJ2-1; weak D call: TRBD2 (6 bases). CDR3 length: 15 amino acids. V shed 0 bases and J shed 2 bases, with 8 bases lying between them. CDR1 LNHNV and CDR2 YYDKDF come from the germline V gene (reference sequence). The CDR3 protein is CATSREGGPYNEQFF. The DNA for the CDR3 is TGTGCCACCAGCAGAGAGGGGGGACCCTACAATGAGCAGTTCTTC. The variable domain in full, completed from reference TRBV15 and TRBJ2-1, reads DAMVIQNPRYQVTQFGKPVTLSCSQTLNHNVMYWYQQKSSQAPKLLFHYYDKDFNNEADTPDNFQSRRPNTSFCFLDIRSPGLGDTAMYLCATSREGGPYNEQFFGPGTRLTVL.

The DNA of the CDR3 is TGTGCCAGCAGCAACCTCCCGTGGGGCAGAAAGAACACTGAAGCTTTCTTT. Translating gives CASSNLPWGRKNTEAFF. This chain links TRBV21-1 with TRBJ1-1; the table assigns TRBD1, which was not confirmed against the DNA. TRBV21-1 is termed a pseudogene. CDR3 length: 17 amino acids.

CDR3 coding DNA: TGTGCCAGCAGCTCGACTCGGGGTTTTTCGGGTGGCGAGCAGTACTTC. Encoded protein: CASSSTRGFSGGEQYF. This rearrangement joins TRBV27 to TRBJ2-7; weak D call: TRBD2 (5 bases). The CDR3 is made up of 16 amino acids. Trimming left V 6 bases short and J 6 bases short, with 24 bases between. Germline assignment: CDR1 MNHEY and CDR2 SMNVEV (reference sequence).

The chain recombines TRBV5-5 with TRBJ2-1, with 11 bases that match TRBD2. With V trimmed by 4 bases and J by 0 bases, 3 bases remained unmatched. This CDR3 has 16 residues. The V gene's germline CDR1 is SGHKS and CDR2 YYEKEE (reference sequence). The CDR3 sequence is CASSKLAGASYNEQFF. In DNA, the CDR3 is TGTGCCAGCAGCAAACTAGCGGGGGCCTCCTACAATGAGCAGTTCTTC. The full variable domain, completed using reference TRBV5-5 and TRBJ2-1, is DAGVTQSPTHLIKTRGQQVTLRCSPISGHKSVSWYQQVLGQGPQFIFQYYEKEERGRGNFPDRFSARQFPNYSSELNVNALLLGDSALYLCASSKLAGASYNEQFFGPGTRLTVL.

This chain connects TRBV6-2 or TRBV6-3 to TRBJ2-3; D is unresolved. Germline V gene lookup returns CDR1 MNHEY and CDR2 SVGEGT. The germline V and J ends were trimmed by 2 bases and 7 bases, with 4 bases remaining between them. CDR3 length equals 11 residues. This chain's CDR3 is CASSYLNTQYF. Written as DNA, the CDR3 is TGTGCCAGCAGTTACCTAAATACGCAGTATTTT.

The chain couples TRBV15 to TRBJ2-1; the match to TRBD2 covers 7 bases. The V gene end was trimmed by 0 bases and the J gene end by 11 bases; junction bases not matched to a gene: 13. The CDR3 consists of 16 residues. Germline lookup yields CDR1 LNHNV and CDR2 YYDKDF (reference sequence). As DNA, the CDR3 is TGTGCCACCAGCAGAGATCGAGGACTAGTTGGGAGCAAGCAGTTCTTC. Residues: CATSRDRGLVGSKQFF.

V and J are TRBV6-5 and TRBJ1-5, with D uncertain. Germline lookup yields CDR1 MNHEY and CDR2 SVGAGI. V lost 8 bases and J lost 0, with 8 bases in between. CDR3 length: 13 amino acids. The CDR3 sequence: CASQQYSNQPQHF. The CDR3 nucleotides are TGTGCCAGCCAACAGTATAGCAATCAGCCCCAGCATTTT.

The chain joins TRBV3-1 (or the pseudogene TRBV3-2) to TRBJ2-3, with TRBD2 identical over 9 bases. The V segment lost 5 bases and the J segment 0 bases; nucleotides outside the gene matches: 3. CDR1 and CDR2 from the germline V gene are LGHDT and YNNKEL (reference sequence). This CDR3 has 15 residues. CDR3 nucleotide sequence: TGTGCCAGCAGCTGGAGCGGGGGGAGCACAGATACGCAGTATTTT. Translation gives CASSWSGGSTDTQYF.

The rearrangement links TRBV2 to TRBJ2-1; 8 nucleotides align to TRBD2. V was pared by 8 bases and J by 10 bases, with 10 bases of the junction left unmatched. Germline CDR1 is SNHLY and CDR2 is FYNNEI. The CDR3 has 13 residues. CDR3 DNA: TGTGCCAGCCGACGGGAGGGTCCGGTGGAGCAGTTCTTC. It translates to CASRREGPVEQFF.

V gene TRBV3-1 (or the pseudogene TRBV3-2) combines with J gene TRBJ1-2, with D perhaps TRBD1 (5 bases). Germline CDR1 and CDR2: LGHDT and YNNKEL (reference sequence). The CDR3 consists of 15 residues. Trimming took 0 bases from V and 4 from J, leaving 12 bases between them. CDR3 in DNA: TGTGCCAGCAGCCAAGAACCGAGCAGGGCCTATGGCTACACCTTC. This codes for CASSQEPSRAYGYTF.

The chain is built from TRBV6-6 and TRBJ1-2, with D hard to call. Germline V lookup: CDR1 MNHNY, CDR2 SVGAGI (reference sequence). This CDR3 contains 12 residues. Trimming cost V 5 bases and J 8 bases, with 12 bases left between them. The CDR3 DNA reads as TGTGCCAGCAGTCCGCCGGGTGAAGGCTACACCTTC. It codes for CASSPPGEGYTF.

The count of this clone is one. The chain employs TRBV5-1 and TRBJ1-1; 7 nucleotides match TRBD1. CDR3 size: 13 residues. CDR1 and CDR2 (germline): SGHRS, YFSETQ. J gave up 7 bases and V 4 bases, and 7 bases lay outside the gene matches. DNA for the CDR3: TGCGCCAGCAGCCTACAGACAGGGCTTGAAGCTTTCTTT. It specifies CASSLQTGLEAFF.

The genes are TRBV9 and TRBJ2-1; D call uncertain. Trimming cost V 7 bases and J 10 bases, with 15 bases left between them. Germline CDR1 SGDLS, CDR2 YYNGEE. The CDR3 has 12 amino acids. CDR3 bases: TGTGCCAGCGGGAATGGGGTCGAAGAGCAGTTCTTC. This encodes CASGNGVEEQFF.

The V gene is TRBV6-4, the J gene TRBJ1-2, with TRBD1 identical over 9 bases. J lost 4 bases, V lost 0 bases, and 6 bases had no gene match. Germline V gives CDR1 MRHNA, CDR2 SNTAGT. This CDR3 is built from 16 residues. DNA for the CDR3: TGTGCCAGCAGTGACTCGCCGGGACAGGGATCCTATGGCTACACCTTC. Its translation: CASSDSPGQGSYGYTF.

This clone is a singleton in its sample. The V and J genes are TRBV6-6 and TRBJ1-3; 7 nucleotides line up with TRBD1. Trimming cost V 7 bases and J 1 base; bases outside gene matches: 10. The CDR3 spans 16 residues. Germline loops: CDR1 MNHNY, CDR2 SVGAGI (reference sequence). Here the CDR3 reads CASTHRQGASGNTIYF. The CDR3 DNA is TGTGCCAGCACCCATCGACAGGGAGCTTCTGGAAACACCATATATTTT.

The genes are TRBV6-4 and TRBJ2-3; 9 bases fit TRBD2. The CDR3 extends over 14 amino acids. CDR1 is MRHNA, CDR2 SNTAGT, per germline. The junction had 8 bases not matched to a gene; V was cut back by 6 bases and J by 7 bases. The CDR3 loop reads CASRPSGEANTQYF. The CDR3 DNA sequence: TGTGCCAGCAGGCCTAGCGGGGAGGCAAATACGCAGTATTTT.

This sequence joins TRBV20-1 and TRBJ2-7; tentative D call: TRBD1 (5 bases). The germline V and J ends were trimmed by 3 bases and 3 bases, with 12 bases remaining between them. The germline V gene has CDR1 DFQATT and CDR2 SNEGSKA (reference sequence). The CDR3 loop spans 13 amino acids. Here the CDR3 reads CSASLGANYEQYF. CDR3 coding DNA: TGCAGTGCTAGTCTTGGGGCAAACTACGAGCAGTACTTC.

This sequence joins TRBV11-1 and TRBJ2-3, with D perhaps assigned TRBD1 or TRBD2 (6 bases each). Trimming took 5 bases from V and 6 from J, leaving 15 bases between them. Germline CDR1 SGHAT, CDR2 FQDESV (reference sequence). CDR3 size: 14 residues. This CDR3 reads CASSKGGVSDTQYF. The CDR3 DNA reads TGTGCCAGCAGCAAGGGGGGCGTATCTGATACGCAGTATTTT.

The V gene is TRBV28, the J gene TRBJ2-5; 7 bases match TRBD1. V shed 2 bases, J shed 5 bases, and the junction held 5 bases outside the gene matches. This CDR3 has 14 amino acids. Germline V gives CDR1 MDHEN, CDR2 SYDVKM. The CDR3 region is CASSLIEGAETQYF. DNA of the CDR3: TGTGCCAGCAGTTTAATAGAGGGGGCCGAGACCCAGTACTTC.

The chain has TRBV11-3 and TRBJ2-5, with 14 bases aligning to TRBD2. Germline CDR1 SGHNT, CDR2 YENEEA. The CDR3 spans 16 residues. Trimming removed 5 bases from V and 5 bases from J; junction bases left unmatched: 7. Here the CDR3 reads CASSPGTSGGFETQYF. The CDR3 DNA is TGTGCCAGCAGCCCAGGGACTAGCGGGGGATTTGAGACCCAGTACTTC.

The CDR3 DNA reads as TGTGCCAGCAGCTCGGGACCGAACTCTGGAAACACCATATATTTT. This codes for CASSSGPNSGNTIYF. This chain joins TRBV7-9 and TRBJ1-3, with a weak D call TRBD1 (5 bases). CDR1 is SEHNR and CDR2 is FQNEAQ in the germline V gene (reference sequence). With 4 bases removed from V and 0 bases from J, the gap between germline ends came to 10 bases. CDR3 size: 15 residues.

The chain joins TRBV7-3 to TRBJ1-4; tentative D call: TRBD1 (6 bases). Germline lookup yields CDR1 SGHTA and CDR2 FQGTGA. Trimming took 5 bases from V and 6 from J, leaving 16 bases between them. The CDR3 sequence is 15 residues long. The CDR3 is CASSLRGVRYEKLFF. Written as DNA, the CDR3 is TGTGCCAGCAGCCTAAGGGGGGTTCGATATGAAAAACTGTTTTTT.